The text below deals with one T cell receptor (beta chain). Its antigen remains unknown. The sample originates from a study of CD8 T cells in Susac syndrome. Whole-study findings and limits: The authors found around 17 Susac-specific public clones in total CD8+ repertoires and roughly five in CD8+ TEMRA repertoires.

When the RNA was reverse transcribed, random hexamers were used with an input of 0.5 to 1 ug. MiXCR, applied by TCRdb to the immunoSEQ multiplex PCR reads, yields one record per CDR3 protein. The sample shows around 100,000 distinct CDR3 sequences, roughly 96% of them seen only once. The TEMRA cells underwent FACS enrichment, while the CD8+ and CD4+ T cells underwent negative isolation. The TCR comes from a human donor with Susac syndrome. The specimen was CD8+ T cells from PBMCs.

The CDR3 protein is CASSVDRSNTGELFF. As DNA, the CDR3 is TGTGCCAGCAGTGTTGACAGGTCGAACACCGGGGAGCTGTTTTTT. The chain employs TRBV2 and TRBJ2-2; tentatively, D is TRBD1 (6 bases). CDR1 is SNHLY and CDR2 is FYNNEI in the germline V gene. V was cut by 4 bases and J by 0 bases, with 9 bases left in between. The CDR3 spans 15 residues.